This passage covers 17 T cell receptor beta chains from one sample sequenced in a study of T cell responses to AZD1222 COVID-19 vaccine. Data came from immunoSEQ multiplex PCR; TCRdb stores just in-frame clones and leaves some out. The sample has fewer than 50,000 clones; around 80% are singletons. The sample here was peripheral blood, taken 28 days after the second dose of the MenACWY control vaccine. The source is an adult who received the MenACWY meningococcal vaccine as a control.

The rearrangement links TRBV30 to TRBJ1-1; D gene uncertain. V lost 2 bases, J lost 0 bases, and 7 bases lay in between. The germline gives CDR1 GTSNPN, CDR2 SVGIG (reference sequence). The length of the CDR3 is 13 residues. Here the CDR3 reads CAWSLTLNTEAFF. CDR3 bases: TGTGCCTGGAGTCTGACCTTGAACACTGAAGCTTTCTTT.

For the CDR3, the DNA is TGCGCCAGCAGCTTGGATGGCCCAGGGGGAAATTCACCCCTCCACTTT. Its protein product is CASSLDGPGGNSPLHF. The J gene is TRBJ1-6, the V gene TRBV5-1; 7 bases agree with TRBD1. V trimming: 0 bases; J trimming: 7 bases; junction bases outside the gene matches: 7. There are 16 residues in the CDR3. Germline V gene data show CDR1 as SGHRS and CDR2 as YFSETQ.

The rearrangement links TRBV18 to TRBJ1-1; TRBD1 aligns across 7 bases. V lost 3 bases, J lost 0 bases, and 1 base stayed unmatched. This CDR3 contains 14 residues. Looked up from germline, CDR1 is KGHSH and CDR2 is LQKENI. The CDR3 DNA reads TGTGCCAGCTCACCCGGACAGGTGAACACTGAAGCTTTCTTT. This translates into CASSPGQVNTEAFF.

This chain joins TRBV18 and TRBJ2-3; possibly TRBD2 for D (6 bases). Germline values: CDR1 KGHSH, CDR2 LQKENI. Deletions cut 6 bases from V and 3 bases from J, with 16 bases between. The CDR3 is 15 amino acids. CDR3: CASSSLGSWTDTQYF. DNA for the CDR3: TGTGCCAGCTCGTCCCTCGGGAGTTGGACAGATACGCAGTATTTT.

The CDR3 nucleotides are TGTGCCAGCACTGGTAGGGAGAGGTACGAGCAGTACTTC. Translation gives CASTGRERYEQYF. The rearrangement joins TRBV25-1 to TRBJ2-7; D is possibly TRBD2 (5 bases). The CDR3 has 13 residues. The V gene's germline CDR1 is MGHDK and CDR2 SYGVNS. Deletions cut 7 bases from V and 4 bases from J, with 14 bases between.

V is TRBV14 and J is TRBJ1-1; D uncertain. V was cut by 2 bases and J by 0 bases, with 4 bases left in between. CDR3 length: 13 amino acids. CDR1 and CDR2 (germline): SGHDN, FVKESK. Here the CDR3 reads CASSQFMNTEAFF. For the CDR3, the DNA is TGTGCCAGCAGCCAATTCATGAACACTGAAGCTTTCTTT.

The chain employs TRBV7-9 and TRBJ1-3; D gene unclear. Germline V gene lookup returns CDR1 SEHNR and CDR2 FQNEAQ (reference sequence). V lost 2 bases to trimming and J lost 0 bases, with 14 bases between them. This CDR3 region has 17 residues. In DNA form, the CDR3 reads TGTGCCAGCAGCTTATTAGAACGCCGGAGCTCTGGAAACACCATATATTTT. Protein: CASSLLERRSSGNTIYF.

The genes are TRBV2 and TRBJ2-1; D is ambiguous. Per germline, CDR1 SNHLY and CDR2 FYNNEI. This CDR3 has 18 residues. Between the trimmed V and J ends, which lost 6 bases and 0 bases, there was a span of 21 bases. CDR3 nucleotides: TGTGCCAGCAGAGTAAGGGTTTCCCCTACGAGCTCCTACAATGAGCAGTTCTTC. Translating gives CASRVRVSPTSSYNEQFF.

The chain combines TRBV5-6 with TRBJ1-6, with D possibly matching TRBD1 (6 bases). The CDR3 sequence is 14 residues long. V was pared by 1 base and J by 7 bases, with 9 bases between. Germline V lookup: CDR1 SGHDT, CDR2 YYEEEE. In DNA, the CDR3 is TGTGCCAGCAGCTTGACAGGGATCAATTCACCCCTCCACTTT. Protein product: CASSLTGINSPLHF.

The V and J genes are TRBV7-9 and TRBJ1-2; TRBD1 aligns across 8 bases. This CDR3 has 14 amino acids. Per the germline V gene, CDR1 is SEHNR and CDR2 is FQNEAQ (reference sequence). The trim removed 6 bases at V and 4 bases at J, leaving 7 bases unmatched. The DNA of the CDR3 is TGTGCCAGCAGTCGACAGGGGATCGGCTATGGCTACACCTTC. It specifies CASSRQGIGYGYTF.

The chain recombines TRBV24-1 with TRBJ2-1; D assignment may be TRBD1 or TRBD2 (5 bases each). Per germline, CDR1 KGHDR and CDR2 SFDVKD. V shed 1 base and J shed 8 bases, with 8 bases lying between them. The CDR3 sequence is 13 residues long. The CDR3 loop is CATSDFGADEQFF. The CDR3 DNA reads TGTGCCACCAGTGATTTCGGGGCGGATGAGCAGTTCTTC.

This rearrangement joins TRBV5-4 to TRBJ2-5; no definite D call. With 6 bases removed from V and 4 bases from J, the gap between germline ends came to 10 bases. CDR1 is SGHNT and CDR2 is YYREEE in the germline V gene (reference sequence). The CDR3 is 12 residues long. CDR3 sequence reads: CASNQPGETQYF. As DNA, the CDR3 is TGTGCCAGCAACCAGCCGGGAGAGACCCAGTACTTC.

This chain connects TRBV6-2 or TRBV6-3 to TRBJ2-1; D may be TRBD1 or TRBD2 (5 bases each). This CDR3 spans 12 amino acids. Germline CDR1 is MNHEY and CDR2 is SVGEGT. Trimming stripped 5 bases from V and 10 bases from J, with 12 bases between. CDR3: CASSTLGPEQFF. The CDR3 nucleotides read TGTGCCAGCAGTACCCTGGGACCCGAGCAGTTCTTC.

The sample holds a few counts of this clone. V is TRBV28 and J is TRBJ1-1; D is unresolved. Germline loops: CDR1 MDHEN, CDR2 SYDVKM. With 3 bases removed from V and 1 base from J, the gap between germline ends came to 9 bases. The CDR3 spans 14 residues. DNA for the CDR3: TGTGCCAGCAGTTTCACAAGAGAGAACACTGAAGCTTTCTTT. As protein: CASSFTRENTEAFF.

About this clone itself: One end of the junction fails to match germline, which may point to a read error. Other DNA sequences from this sample encode an identical CDR3 as well. This rearrangement joins TRBV28 to TRBJ2-7, with 7 bases that match TRBD2. Germline V gene lookup returns CDR1 MDHEN and CDR2 SYDVKM. CDR3 length: 16 residues. CDR3 protein: CASSAPGGGVTYEQYF. Here the CDR3 DNA reads TGTGCCAGCAGTGCCCCCGGGGGAGGGGTTACCTATGAGCAGTACTTC.

The chain employs TRBV2 and TRBJ2-3; 11 positions match TRBD1. Germline loops: CDR1 SNHLY, CDR2 FYNNEI. V trimming: 8 bases; J trimming: 0 bases; junction bases outside the gene matches: 10. The CDR3 sequence is 17 residues long. Written as DNA, the CDR3 is TGTGCCAGCCGGAGGGACAGGGGGGCCTCTAGCACAGATACGCAGTATTTT. Protein: CASRRDRGASSTDTQYF.

By sample fraction, this clone is medium-sized. The V and J genes are TRBV9 and TRBJ1-6; 9 bases fit TRBD1. Germline values: CDR1 SGDLS, CDR2 YYNGEE. The CDR3 has 17 residues. The V segment lost 0 bases and the J segment 6 bases; nucleotides outside the gene matches: 7. CDR3 in amino acids: CASSVDPSGQGNSPLHF. The CDR3 DNA reads as TGTGCCAGCAGCGTAGACCCATCGGGACAGGGTAATTCACCCCTCCACTTT. Looking up the rest from reference TRBV9 and TRBJ1-6 gives the full variable domain: DSGVTQTPKHLITATGQRVTLRCSPRSGDLSVYWYQQSLDQGLQFLIQYYNGEERAKGNILERFSAQQFPDLHSELNLSSLELGDSALYFCASSVDPSGQGNSPLHFGNGTRLTVT.